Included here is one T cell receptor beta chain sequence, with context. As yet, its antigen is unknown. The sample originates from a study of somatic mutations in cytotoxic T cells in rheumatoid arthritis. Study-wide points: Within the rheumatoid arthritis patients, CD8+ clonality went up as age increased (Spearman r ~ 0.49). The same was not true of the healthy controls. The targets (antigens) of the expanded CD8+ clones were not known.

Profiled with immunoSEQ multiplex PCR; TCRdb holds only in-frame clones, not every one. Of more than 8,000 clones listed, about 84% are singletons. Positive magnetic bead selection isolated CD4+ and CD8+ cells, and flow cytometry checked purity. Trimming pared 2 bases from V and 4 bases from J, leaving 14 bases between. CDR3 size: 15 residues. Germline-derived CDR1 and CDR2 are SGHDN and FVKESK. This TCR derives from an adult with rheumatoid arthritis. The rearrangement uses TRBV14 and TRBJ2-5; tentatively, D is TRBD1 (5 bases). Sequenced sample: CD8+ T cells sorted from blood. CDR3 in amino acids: CASSQITGFRETQYF. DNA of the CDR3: TGTGCCAGCAGCCAAATCACAGGTTTTAGAGAGACCCAGTACTTC.